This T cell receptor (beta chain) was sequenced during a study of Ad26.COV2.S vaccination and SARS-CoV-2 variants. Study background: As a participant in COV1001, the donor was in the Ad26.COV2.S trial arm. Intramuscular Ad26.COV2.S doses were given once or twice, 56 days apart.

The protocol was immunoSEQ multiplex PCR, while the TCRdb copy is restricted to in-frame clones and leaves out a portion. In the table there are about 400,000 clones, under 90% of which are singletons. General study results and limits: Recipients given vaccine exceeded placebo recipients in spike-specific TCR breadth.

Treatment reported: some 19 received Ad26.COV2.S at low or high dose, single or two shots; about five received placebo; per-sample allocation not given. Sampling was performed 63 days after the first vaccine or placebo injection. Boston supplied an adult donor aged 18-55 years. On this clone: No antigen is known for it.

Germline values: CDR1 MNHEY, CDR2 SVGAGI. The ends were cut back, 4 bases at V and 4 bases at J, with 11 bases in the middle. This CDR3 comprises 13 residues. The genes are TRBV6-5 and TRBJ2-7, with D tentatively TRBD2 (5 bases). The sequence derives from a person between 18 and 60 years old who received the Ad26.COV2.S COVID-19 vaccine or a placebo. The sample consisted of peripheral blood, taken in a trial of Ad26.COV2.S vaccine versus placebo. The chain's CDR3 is CASSSGDLYEQYF. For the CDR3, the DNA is TGTGCCAGCAGTTCCGGGGATCTTTACGAGCAGTACTTC.